This T cell receptor beta chain was sequenced in a study of cytomegalovirus exposure and HLA in healthy donors. The PCR contained 60 Vbeta and 13 Jbeta primers. Only in-frame clones appear in the TCRdb table, and some are missing; sequencing was by immunoSEQ multiplex PCR. This repertoire shows roughly 88,000 clones, 69% found once; its top ten account for approximately 2.7%. V lost 0 bases, J lost 2 bases, and 14 bases lay in between. Germline CDR1 is MGHRA and CDR2 is YSYEKL. CDR3 length: 16 amino acids. Source material: PBMCs. This receptor was identified in a man in his forties or fifties in good health and CMV-seronegative. V gene TRBV4-1 combines with J gene TRBJ2-7, with D maybe TRBD2 (5 bases). The CDR3 loop is CASSQDKRTGTYEQYF. CDR3 nucleotide sequence: TGCGCCAGCAGCCAAGATAAGAGGACGGGAACCTACGAGCAGTACTTC.